This T cell receptor beta chain was found in a study of T cell responses to AZD1222 COVID-19 vaccine. Study in general: Researchers grouped second doses given at about 4 or about 12 weeks into one pool.

TCRdb keeps only in-frame clones here, not all; method: immunoSEQ multiplex PCR. The table includes around 70,000 clones, 88% detected once. Germline CDR1 SGHTA, CDR2 FQGNSA. There are 15 residues in the CDR3. Germline trimming cut 5 bases from V and 1 base from J; bases unmatched to any gene: 5. The specimen was peripheral blood, collected on day 0 of AZD1222 vaccination. The chain is built from TRBV7-2 and TRBJ1-2; 9 bases are a match to TRBD1. The sequence derives from an adult in good health. As DNA, the CDR3 is TGTGCCAGCAGCCAGGACAGGGGCCTTAACTATGGCTACACCTTC. This codes for CASSQDRGLNYGYTF.